A single TCR beta chain is shown here with its context. This entry belongs to a study of cytomegalovirus exposure and HLA in healthy donors. The CDR3 has 16 residues. V shed 1 base and J shed 7 bases, with 19 bases lying between them. Germline loops: CDR1 SGHAT, CDR2 FQNNGV. Both 60 Vbeta primers and 13 Jbeta primers went into the PCR. Sequenced by immunoSEQ multiplex PCR; TCRdb stores in-frame clones only, minus some. This table holds some 190,000 clones, roughly four fifths found once. J is TRBJ1-1 and V is TRBV11-2; D remains unclear. The specimen sequenced was PBMCs. The TCR originated in a man between 18 and 29 years old in good health and CMV-seronegative. The CDR3 region has the DNA TGTGCCAGCAGCTTAGTTTCAGGACTAACATACGTTGAAGCTTTCTTT. Its protein is CASSLVSGLTYVEAFF.